This note documents a single T cell receptor beta chain sequence. This sample stems from a study of blood T cell repertoires in COVID-19. Study context: The origin of the acute and convalescent COVID-19 samples was the United States, Italy and Spain. PBMCs, B-cell-depleted T cells, or T cells were the source of the cDNA or gDNA that made up the material.

As handled by the study authors: How many nucleated cells were present was estimated from reference gene primer amplification. The method was immunoSEQ multiplex PCR; TCRdb's version includes in-frame clones alone and lacks a portion of them. Clone size and V and J calls were adopted from that table, with D and trimming inferred from the DNA. The sample holds approximately 160,000 clones, 80% to 95% seen once. Patients of the Seattle cohort, enrolled during active infection, were followed longitudinally. The CDR3 loop spans 12 amino acids. J lost 13 bases, V lost 7 bases, and 7 bases had no gene match. Per the germline V gene, CDR1 is LNHDA and CDR2 is SQIVND (reference sequence).

The sequencing sample was made of peripheral blood. This chain joins TRBV19 and TRBJ2-2; 9 bases are shared with TRBD2. The sequence came from a woman aged 60-70 years with COVID-19, enrolled during active disease. CDR3: CASKKAGGRLFF. The DNA for the CDR3 is TGTGCCAGTAAAAAGGCGGGGGGGCGGCTGTTTTTT.